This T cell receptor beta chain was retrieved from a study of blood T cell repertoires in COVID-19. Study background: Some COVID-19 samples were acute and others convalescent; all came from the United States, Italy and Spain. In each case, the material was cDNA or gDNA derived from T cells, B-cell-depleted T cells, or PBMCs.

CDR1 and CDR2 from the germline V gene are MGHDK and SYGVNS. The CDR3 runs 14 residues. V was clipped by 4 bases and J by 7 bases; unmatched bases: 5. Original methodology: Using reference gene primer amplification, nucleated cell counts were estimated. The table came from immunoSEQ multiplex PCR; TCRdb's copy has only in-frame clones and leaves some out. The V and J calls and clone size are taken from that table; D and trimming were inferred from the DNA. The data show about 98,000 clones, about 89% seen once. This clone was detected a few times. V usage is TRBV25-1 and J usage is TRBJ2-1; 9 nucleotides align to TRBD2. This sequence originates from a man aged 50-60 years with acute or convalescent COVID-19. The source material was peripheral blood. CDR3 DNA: TGTGCCAGCAGTGGGGGGACTAGCTGGAATGAGCAGTTCTTC. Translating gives CASSGGTSWNEQFF.